The clone carrying this T cell receptor (beta chain) was recorded at least ten times. Its antigen is unidentified. A junction boundary mismatches the germline segment, possibly from a read error. This specimen comes from a study of blood T cells in healthy people across ages. Overall study findings and caveats: CMV status of donors was not determined, possibly confounding expanded clonotype changes.

Through a sample-barcoded 5' primer and a J-beta primer mix, a second PCR was run for roughly 7 to 11 cycles. One entry per CDR3 protein, called by TCRdb with MiXCR from the 5' RACE reads. The sample contains some 1.5 million distinct CDR3 sequences, roughly 28% of which appear only once. This CDR3 comprises 12 residues. Germline CDR1 ENHRY, CDR2 SYGVKD. Sequenced material: blood. This chain joins TRBV10-3 and TRBJ2-7; D uncertain. The receptor comes from a woman between 25 and 40 years old in good health. CDR3 residues: CAISVVGDEQYF. The CDR3 bases are TGTGCCATTAGTGTGGTAGGCGACGAGCAGTACTTC.